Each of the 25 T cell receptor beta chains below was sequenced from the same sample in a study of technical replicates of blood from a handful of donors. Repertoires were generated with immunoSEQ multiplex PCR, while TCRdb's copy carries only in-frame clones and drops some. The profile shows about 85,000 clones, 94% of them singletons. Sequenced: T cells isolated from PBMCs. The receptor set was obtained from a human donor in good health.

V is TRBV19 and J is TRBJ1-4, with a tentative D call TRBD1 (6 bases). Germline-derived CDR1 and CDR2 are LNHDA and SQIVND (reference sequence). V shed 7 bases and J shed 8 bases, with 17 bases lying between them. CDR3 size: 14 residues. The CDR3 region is CASISGQRGEKLFF. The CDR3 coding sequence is TGTGCCAGTATATCGGGACAAAGGGGCGAAAAACTGTTTTTT.

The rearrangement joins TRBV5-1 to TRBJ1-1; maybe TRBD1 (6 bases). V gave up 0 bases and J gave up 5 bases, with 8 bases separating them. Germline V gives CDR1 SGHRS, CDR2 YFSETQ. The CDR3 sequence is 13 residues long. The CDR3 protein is CASSLVQGTEAFF. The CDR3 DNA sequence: TGCGCCAGCAGCTTGGTGCAGGGGACTGAAGCTTTCTTT.

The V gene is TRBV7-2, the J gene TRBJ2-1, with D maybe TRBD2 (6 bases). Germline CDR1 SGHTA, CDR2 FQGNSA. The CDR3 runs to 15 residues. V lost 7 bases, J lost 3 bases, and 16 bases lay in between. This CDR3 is CASTSWGVNYNEQFF. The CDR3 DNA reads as TGTGCCAGCACCTCTTGGGGGGTTAACTACAATGAGCAGTTCTTC.

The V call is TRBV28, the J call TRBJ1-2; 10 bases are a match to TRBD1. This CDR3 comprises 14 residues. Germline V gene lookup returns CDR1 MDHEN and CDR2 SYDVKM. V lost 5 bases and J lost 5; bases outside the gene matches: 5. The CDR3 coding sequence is TGTGCCAGCAGTATGGGACAGGGGCCTTATGGCTACACCTTC. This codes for CASSMGQGPYGYTF.

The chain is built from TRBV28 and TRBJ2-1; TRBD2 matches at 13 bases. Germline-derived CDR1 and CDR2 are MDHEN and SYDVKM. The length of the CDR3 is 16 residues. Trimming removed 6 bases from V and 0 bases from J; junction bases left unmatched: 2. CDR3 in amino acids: CASRTSGGSSYNEQFF. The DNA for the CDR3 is TGTGCCAGCAGGACTAGCGGGGGGAGCTCCTACAATGAGCAGTTCTTC.

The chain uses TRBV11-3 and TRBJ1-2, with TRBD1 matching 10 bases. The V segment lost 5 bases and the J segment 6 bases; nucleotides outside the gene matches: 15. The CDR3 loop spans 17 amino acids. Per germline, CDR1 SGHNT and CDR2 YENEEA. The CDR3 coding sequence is TGTGCCAGCAGCCGAAGGACTTCCGGGACAGGGGTAGATGGCTACACCTTC. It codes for CASSRRTSGTGVDGYTF.

The CDR3 bases are TGTGCCTGGAGTGTACGCCAGGGGGGAGGCTACACCTTC. It codes for CAWSVRQGGGYTF. The rearrangement uses TRBV30 and TRBJ1-2; 7 nucleotides align to TRBD1. Losses at the gene ends were 0 bases for V and 8 bases for J; bases not matched to a gene: 6. The germline CDR1 and CDR2 sequences are GTSNPN and SVGIG (reference sequence). The length of the CDR3 is 13 residues.

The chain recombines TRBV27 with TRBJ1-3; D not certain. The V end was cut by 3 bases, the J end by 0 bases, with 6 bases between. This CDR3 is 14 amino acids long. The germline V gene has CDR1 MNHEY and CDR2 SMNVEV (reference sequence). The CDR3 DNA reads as TGTGCCAGCAGTTTGAGTGTCTCTGGAAACACCATATATTTT. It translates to CASSLSVSGNTIYF.

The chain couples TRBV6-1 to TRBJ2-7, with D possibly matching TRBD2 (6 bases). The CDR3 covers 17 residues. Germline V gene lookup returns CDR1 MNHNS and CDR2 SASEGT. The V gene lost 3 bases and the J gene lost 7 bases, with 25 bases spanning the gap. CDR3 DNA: TGTGCCAGCAGTGATCGGTCCCTACAGGATCCGGGGAGGGAGCAGTACTTC. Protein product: CASSDRSLQDPGREQYF.

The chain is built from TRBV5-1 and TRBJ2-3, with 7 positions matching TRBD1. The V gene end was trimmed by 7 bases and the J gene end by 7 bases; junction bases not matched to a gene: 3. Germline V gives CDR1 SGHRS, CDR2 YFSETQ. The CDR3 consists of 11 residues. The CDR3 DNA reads TGCGCCAGCTGGGACAGTTATACGCAGTATTTT. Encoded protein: CASWDSYTQYF.

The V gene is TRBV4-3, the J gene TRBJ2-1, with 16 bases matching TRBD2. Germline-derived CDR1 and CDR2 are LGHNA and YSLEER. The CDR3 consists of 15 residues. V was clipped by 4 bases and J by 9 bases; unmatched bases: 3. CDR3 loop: CASSPGLAGGSEQFF. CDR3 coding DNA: TGCGCCAGCAGCCCGGGACTAGCGGGAGGGAGTGAGCAGTTCTTC.

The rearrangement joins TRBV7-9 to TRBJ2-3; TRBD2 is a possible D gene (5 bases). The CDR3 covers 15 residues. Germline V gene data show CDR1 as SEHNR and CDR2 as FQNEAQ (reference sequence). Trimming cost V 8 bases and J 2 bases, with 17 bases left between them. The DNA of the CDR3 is TGTGCCAGCCCATCTAGCTTCCCCTTCACAGATACGCAGTATTTT. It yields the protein CASPSSFPFTDTQYF.

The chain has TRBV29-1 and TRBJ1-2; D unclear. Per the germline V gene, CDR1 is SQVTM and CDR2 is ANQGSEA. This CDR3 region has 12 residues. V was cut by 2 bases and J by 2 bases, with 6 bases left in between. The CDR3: CSVERVNYGYTF. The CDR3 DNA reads TGCAGCGTTGAACGGGTAAACTATGGCTACACCTTC.

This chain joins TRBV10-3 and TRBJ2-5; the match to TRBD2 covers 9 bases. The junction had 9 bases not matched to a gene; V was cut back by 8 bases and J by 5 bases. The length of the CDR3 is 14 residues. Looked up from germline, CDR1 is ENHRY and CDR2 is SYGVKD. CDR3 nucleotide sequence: TGTGCCATCTATAGCGGGAGCCGGGGGGAGACCCAGTACTTC. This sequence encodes CAIYSGSRGETQYF.

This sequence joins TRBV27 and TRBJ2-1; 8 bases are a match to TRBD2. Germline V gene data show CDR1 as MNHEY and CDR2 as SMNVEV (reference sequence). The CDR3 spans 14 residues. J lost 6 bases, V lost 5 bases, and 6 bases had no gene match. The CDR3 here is CASSPGLAGNEQFF. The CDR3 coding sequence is TGTGCCAGCAGTCCAGGACTAGCTGGCAATGAGCAGTTCTTC.

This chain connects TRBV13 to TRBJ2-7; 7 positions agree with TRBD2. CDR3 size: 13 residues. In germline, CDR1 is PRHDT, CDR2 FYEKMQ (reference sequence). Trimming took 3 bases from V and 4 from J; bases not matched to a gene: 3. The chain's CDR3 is CASSFGSGYEQYF. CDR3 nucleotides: TGTGCCAGCAGCTTTGGTAGCGGGTACGAGCAGTACTTC.

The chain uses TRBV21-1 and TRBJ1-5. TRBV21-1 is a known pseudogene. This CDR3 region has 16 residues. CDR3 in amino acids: CASSPPGCRVSEPQHF. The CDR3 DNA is TGTGCCAGCAGCCCTCCGGGGTGTCGGGTTTCGGAGCCCCAGCATTTT.

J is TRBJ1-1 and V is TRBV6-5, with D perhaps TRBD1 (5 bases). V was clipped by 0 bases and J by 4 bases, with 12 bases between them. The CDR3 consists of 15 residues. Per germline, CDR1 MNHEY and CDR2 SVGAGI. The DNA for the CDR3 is TGTGCCAGCAGTTACTCGTCTGGGGGGAGCACTGAAGCTTTCTTT. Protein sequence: CASSYSSGGSTEAFF.

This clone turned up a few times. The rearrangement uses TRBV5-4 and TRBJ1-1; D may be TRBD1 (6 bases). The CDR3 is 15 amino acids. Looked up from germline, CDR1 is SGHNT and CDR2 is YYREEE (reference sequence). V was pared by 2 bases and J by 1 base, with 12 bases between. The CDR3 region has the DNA TGTGCCAGCAGCTTAGGTGGGGGGGCGAACACTGAAGCTTTCTTT. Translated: CASSLGGGANTEAFF.

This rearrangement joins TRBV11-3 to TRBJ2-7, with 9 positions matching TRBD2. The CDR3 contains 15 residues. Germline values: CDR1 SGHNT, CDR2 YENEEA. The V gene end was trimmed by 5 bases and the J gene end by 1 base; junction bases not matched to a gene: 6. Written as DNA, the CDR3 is TGTGCCAGCAGCCCGTGGACTAGCGAATCCTACGAGCAGTACTTC. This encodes CASSPWTSESYEQYF.

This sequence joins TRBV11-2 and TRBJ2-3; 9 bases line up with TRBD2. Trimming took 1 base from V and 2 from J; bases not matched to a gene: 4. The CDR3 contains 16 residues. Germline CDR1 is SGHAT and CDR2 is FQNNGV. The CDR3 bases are TGTGCCAGCAGCTTAGGGAGACTAGCGGCCACAGATACGCAGTATTTT. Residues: CASSLGRLAATDTQYF.

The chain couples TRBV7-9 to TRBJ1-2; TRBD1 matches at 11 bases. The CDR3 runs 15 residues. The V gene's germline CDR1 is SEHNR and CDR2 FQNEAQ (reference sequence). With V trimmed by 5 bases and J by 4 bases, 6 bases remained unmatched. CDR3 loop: CASSPAGTGGYGYTF. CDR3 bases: TGTGCCAGCAGCCCGGCCGGGACAGGGGGCTATGGCTACACCTTC.

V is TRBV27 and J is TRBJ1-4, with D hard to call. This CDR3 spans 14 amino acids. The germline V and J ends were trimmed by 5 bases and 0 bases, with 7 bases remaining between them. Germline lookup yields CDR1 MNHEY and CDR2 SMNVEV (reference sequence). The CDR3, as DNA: TGTGCCAGCAGTCACAGTGCAACTAATGAAAAACTGTTTTTT. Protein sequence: CASSHSATNEKLFF.

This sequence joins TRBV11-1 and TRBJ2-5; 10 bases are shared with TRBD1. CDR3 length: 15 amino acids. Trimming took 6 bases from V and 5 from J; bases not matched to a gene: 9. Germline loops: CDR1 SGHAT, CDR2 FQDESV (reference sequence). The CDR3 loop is CASSSGTGEGETQYF. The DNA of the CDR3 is TGTGCCAGCAGTTCAGGGACAGGGGAAGGGGAGACCCAGTACTTC.

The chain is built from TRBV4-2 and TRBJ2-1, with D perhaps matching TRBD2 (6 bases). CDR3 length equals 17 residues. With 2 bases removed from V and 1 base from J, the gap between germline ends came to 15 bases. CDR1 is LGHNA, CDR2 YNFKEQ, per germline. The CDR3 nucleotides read TGTGCCAGCAGCCAAAGGGCGGGCGGGGTTTCCTACAATGAGCAGTTCTTC. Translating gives CASSQRAGGVSYNEQFF.